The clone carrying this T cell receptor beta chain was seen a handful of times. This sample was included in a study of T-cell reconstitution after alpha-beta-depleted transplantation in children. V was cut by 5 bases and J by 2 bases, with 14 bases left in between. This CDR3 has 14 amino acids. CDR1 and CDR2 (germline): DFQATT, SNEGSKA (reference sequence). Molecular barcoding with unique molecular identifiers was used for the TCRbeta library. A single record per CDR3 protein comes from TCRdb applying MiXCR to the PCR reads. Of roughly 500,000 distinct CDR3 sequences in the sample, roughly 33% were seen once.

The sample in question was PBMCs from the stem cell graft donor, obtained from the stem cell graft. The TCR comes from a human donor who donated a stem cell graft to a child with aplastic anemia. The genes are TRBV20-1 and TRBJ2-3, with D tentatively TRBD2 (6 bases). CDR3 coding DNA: TGCAGTGCTCCACCCCCGGGGGTCACAGATACGCAGTATTTT. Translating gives CSAPPPGVTDTQYF.